This T cell receptor (beta chain) was sequenced during a study of T cell changes during pregnancy in multiple sclerosis. This CDR3 is built from 12 residues. The germline V gene encodes CDR1 GTSNPN and CDR2 SVGIG (reference sequence). The V end lost 7 bases, the J end lost 5 bases, and 14 bases lay between the germline ends. The method was immunoSEQ multiplex PCR; TCRdb's version includes in-frame clones alone and lacks a portion of them. The repertoire includes 85,000 to 130,000 clones, roughly 90% of them detected once, and less than 2% sits in the top ten. The rearrangement links TRBV30 to TRBJ1-1; D may be TRBD1 (5 bases). Here the sequenced sample was peripheral blood, taken after pregnancy. This clonotype was sampled from a female donor with multiple sclerosis, enrolled in a pregnancy study. The DNA of the CDR3 is TGTGCCTCTGGGGGGGATAGAACTGAAGCTTTCTTT. Encoded protein: CASGGDRTEAFF. The variable domain in full, completed from reference TRBV30 and TRBJ1-1, reads SQTIHQWPATLVQPVGSPLSLECTVEGTSNPNLYWYRQAAGRGLQLLFYSVGIGQISSEVPQNLSASRPQDRQFILSSKKLLLSDSGFYLCASGGDRTEAFFGQGTRLTVV.